These 6 T cell receptor beta chains were sequenced from one sample in a study of shared T cell receptors in the human thymus. The assay was immunoSEQ multiplex PCR, and TCRdb's table has in-frame clones only and misses some. Of 640,000 or so clones listed, 87% are singletons. These data are also associated with another study on human thymus T cells.

What was sequenced was thymocytes. The receptors come from a boy in the first two years of life with a congenital heart defect.

The chain carries TRBV6-4 and TRBJ2-3; D ambiguous. The CDR3 runs 14 residues. V was cut by 6 bases and J by 4 bases, with 14 bases left in between. CDR1 is MRHNA and CDR2 is SNTAGT in the germline V gene. The CDR3 reads CASRRNSCADTQYF. CDR3 in DNA: TGTGCCAGCAGGAGGAACTCTTGCGCAGATACGCAGTATTTT.

The chain recombines TRBV14 with TRBJ2-2; 9 bases match TRBD1. V shed 4 bases and J 7 bases; nucleotides not matched to a gene: 7. The CDR3 sequence is 15 residues long. CDR1 and CDR2 (germline): SGHDN, FVKESK. CDR3 sequence: CASSPGQGPNGELFF. In DNA, the CDR3 is TGTGCCAGCAGCCCGGGACAGGGACCGAACGGGGAGCTGTTTTTT.

CDR3 amino acids: CASSLKTSGFQETQYF. DNA for the CDR3: TGTGCCAGCAGCCTTAAAACTAGCGGCTTCCAAGAGACCCAGTACTTC. The chain joins TRBV14 to TRBJ2-5; 8 positions match TRBD2. Per the germline V gene, CDR1 is SGHDN and CDR2 is FVKESK. The CDR3 is 16 amino acids. V was clipped by 4 bases and J by 1 base; unmatched bases: 8.

The CDR3 sequence: CASSWAGGPGNEQFF. Here the CDR3 DNA reads TGTGCCAGCAGCTGGGCGGGAGGGCCTGGGAATGAGCAGTTCTTC. The V call is TRBV7-9, the J call TRBJ2-1; 9 positions agree with TRBD2. This CDR3 has 15 residues. CDR1 and CDR2 from the germline V gene are SEHNR and FQNEAQ (reference sequence). V lost 4 bases to trimming and J lost 7 bases; unmatched junction nucleotides: 8.

The CDR3 protein is CASSLSRYTGELFF. The CDR3 DNA follows: TGTGCCAGCAGTTTATCGCGCTACACCGGGGAGCTGTTTTTT. This chain links TRBV27 with TRBJ2-2, with unresolved D. The V end was cut by 0 bases, the J end by 3 bases, with 5 bases between. CDR3 size: 14 residues. Germline CDR1 reads MNHEY; CDR2 reads SMNVEV (reference sequence).

This rearrangement joins TRBV6-4 to TRBJ1-1, with 10 bases matching TRBD1. Germline V CDR1 and CDR2: MRHNA, SNTAGT. The CDR3 loop spans 15 amino acids. The V and J ends lost 6 bases and 1 base, in that order; junction bases with no gene match: 5. The DNA for the CDR3 is TGTGCCAGCAGGACAGGGGGCGCGGAGAACACTGAAGCTTTCTTT. Amino acids: CASRTGGAENTEAFF.